The T cell receptor (beta chain) under discussion was sequenced for a study of blood T cell repertoires in COVID-19. Whole-study context: T cells, B-cell-depleted T cells, or PBMCs supplied cDNA or gDNA.

Profiling relied on immunoSEQ multiplex PCR, and the TCRdb table lists in-frame clones only, not all of them. The repertoire holds fewer than 200,000 clones, with about 80% as singletons. The germline V gene encodes CDR1 SGHVS and CDR2 FQNEAQ. The CDR3 consists of 12 residues. V was shortened by 2 bases and J by 3 bases, with 5 bases between the two germline ends. The table lists this clone with a few counts. Symptom resolution, clearance, or two negative PCRs marked the recovered donors of Cohort 3. Sequenced: PBMCs or T cells enriched from blood (not recorded which). The chain joins TRBV7-8 to TRBJ2-7; the D is unclear. The clonotype originates from a man aged 50 or older who had recovered from COVID-19. The CDR3 sequence is CASSLYGYEQYF. The CDR3 DNA reads TGTGCCAGCAGCTTATACGGCTACGAGCAGTACTTC.